The rows below give T cell receptor beta chains drawn from one sample of a study of beta chain features in type 1 diabetes. Here immunoSEQ multiplex PCR was the method, and the copy in TCRdb shows in-frame clones only, minus some. The table includes fewer than 300,000 clones, approximately 11% detected once. The sample taken for sequencing was naive CD4+ T cells from blood. These receptor sequences come from a young man with type 1 diabetes. Both conserved end residues are part of each CDR3. A D gene is named only where the DNA matches it firmly. The listing skips clone size in some rows; elsewhere it reads once, few, many or a size class.

. | few | TRBJ2-3 | TRBV2 | TGTGCCAGCAGGCCTCAACTTGGCACAGATACGCAGTATTTT | CASRPQLGTDTQYF
. | once | TRBJ2-7 | TRBV7-2 | TGTGCCAGCAGCTCCGGAACGAGCCCAGGGAAGCAGTACTTC | CASSSGTSPGKQYF
TRBD1 | . | TRBJ1-2 | TRBV6-1 | TGTGCCAGCAGGGACAGGGAAGACGGCTACACCTTC | CASRDREDGYTF
TRBD1 | few | TRBJ2-3 | TRBV18 | TGTGCCAGCTCACCCCGGACAGGGGCAGGGGATACGCAGTATTTT | CASSPRTGAGDTQYF
TRBD2 | few | TRBJ2-7 | TRBV7-2 | TGTGCCAGCAGCTGGACTAGCGGCCCCTCCTACGAGCAGTACTTC | CASSWTSGPSYEQYF
TRBD1 | . | TRBJ2-3 | TRBV18 | TGTGCCAGCTCACCAGTTGTCGGGACAGAAGTGAATACGCAGTATTTT | CASSPVVGTEVNTQYF
TRBD1 | . | TRBJ1-4 | TRBV7-9 | TGTGCCAGCAGCCGGGACAGGGGGCTTGAAAAACTGTTTTTT | CASSRDRGLEKLFF
TRBD1 | few | TRBJ1-1 | TRBV5-4 | TGTGCCAGCAGCTTAGGTTCAGGGGGAAACACTGAAGCTTTCTTT | CASSLGSGGNTEAFF
. | few | TRBJ2-7 | TRBV2 | TGTGCCAGCAACAGGCCCGGGACTGGCTCCTACGAGCAGTACTTC | CASNRPGTGSYEQYF
. | few | TRBJ1-3 | TRBV7-9 | TGTGCCAGCAGCCTCGCAGGCCTCTCTGGAAACACCATATATTTT | CASSLAGLSGNTIYF
TRBD1 | . | TRBJ2-5 | TRBV7-9 | TGTGCCAGCAGCTCCCAATTCTTCGACAGGGACGGCGAGACCCAGTACTTC | CASSSQFFDRDGETQYF
. | few | TRBJ1-2 | TRBV4-2 | TGTGCCAGCAGCCAAGATTTAAGGTTGGGACATAACTATGGCTACACCTTC | CASSQDLRLGHNYGYTF
. | few | TRBJ1-2 | TRBV4-3 | TGCGCCAGCAGCCAAGATCGGTCGGGGTCTAACTATGGCTACACCTTC | CASSQDRSGSNYGYTF
. | few | TRBJ2-7 | TRBV7-9 | TGTGCCAGCAGCCCGTCGGCAGGTGCAACCTACGAGCAGTACTTC | CASSPSAGATYEQYF
TRBD2 | few | TRBJ2-3 | TRBV7-9 | TGTGCCAGCAGCGGAGGACTAGCGGGGGGGCCAGATACGCAGTATTTT | CASSGGLAGGPDTQYF
TRBD1 | . | TRBJ2-5 | TRBV9 | TGTGCCAGCAGCGTTCAGGGGGCGTCCCAAGAGACCCAGTACTTC | CASSVQGASQETQYF
TRBD2 | . | TRBJ2-3 | TRBV28 | TGTGCCAGCAGTGCCCGGGGGGGCAGCACAGATACGCAGTATTTT | CASSARGGSTDTQYF
TRBD1 | . | TRBJ2-6 | TRBV18 | TGTGCCAGCTCACGACCGGGACAGGCCTCTCTGGGGGCCAACGTCCTGACTTTC | CASSRPGQASLGANVLTF
. | few | TRBJ1-2 | TRBV18 | TGTGCCAGCTCACCTTCAGGGGTCGAAGGCTACACCTTC | CASSPSGVEGYTF
. | . | TRBJ2-1 | TRBV9 | TGTGCCAGCAGCGTCAGTGGGGGGGCCTGGAATGAGCAGTTCTTC | CASSVSGGAWNEQFF
TRBD2 | few | TRBJ2-3 | TRBV2 | TGTGCCAGCAGGGGGGACTACACAGATACGCAGTATTTT | CASRGDYTDTQYF
TRBD1 | . | TRBJ2-7 | TRBV18 | TGTGCCAGCTCACCACCGGGCAACAGGGGGGACGAGCAGTACTTC | CASSPPGNRGDEQYF
TRBD2 | . | TRBJ2-5 | TRBV27 | TGTGCCAGCAGTTGGCAGCGGGGGGCGTGGGAGACCCAGTACTTC | CASSWQRGAWETQYF
. | . | TRBJ1-1 | TRBV29-1 | TGCAGCGTGGGAGACCAGGTGGACACTGAAGCTTTCTTT | CSVGDQVDTEAFF
. | few | TRBJ2-1 | TRBV7-2 | TGTGCCAGCAGCTTACAAGGGGGGGCTGGGTACAATGAGCAGTTCTTC | CASSLQGGAGYNEQFF